This note documents a single TCR beta chain sequence. With 6 bases removed from V and 0 bases from J, the gap between germline ends came to 14 bases. CDR1 MNHEY and CDR2 SMNVEV come from the germline V gene (reference sequence). CDR3 length: 15 residues. The age range of participants was roughly 18 to 90 years, with residence in around 22 US areas. Participants' reported clinical history set cohort assignment. Symptom resolution, clearance, or two negative PCRs marked donors in Cohort 3 as recovered. The data belong to a study of blood T cell repertoires in COVID-19. Study background: T cells, B-cell-depleted T cells, or PBMCs supplied cDNA or gDNA.

The method was immunoSEQ multiplex PCR; TCRdb's version includes in-frame clones alone and lacks a portion of them. The sample lists 150,000 to 250,000 clones, around 90% occurring once. Sequencing used PBMCs or T cells enriched from blood (not recorded which). The sequence came from a woman aged 30 to 39 who had recovered from COVID-19. The V and J genes are TRBV27 and TRBJ1-2; no reliable D call. CDR3 nucleotide sequence: TGTGCCAGCAGCGGAGTAGGCTTGGCTAACTATGGCTACACCTTC. Residues: CASSGVGLANYGYTF.